The TCR beta chain under discussion was sequenced for a study of shared clonotypes between healthy human individuals. For the study at large: Aged 18 to 49, the donors were a couple of women and a few men.

V shed 3 bases and J 6 bases; nucleotides not matched to a gene: 12. CDR3 length equals 16 residues. CDR1 SGDLS and CDR2 YYNGEE come from the germline V gene. The data were produced by immunoSEQ multiplex PCR, yet TCRdb's version contains in-frame clones alone and is incomplete. The profile shows about a million clones, under 80% of them singletons. The chain combines TRBV9 with TRBJ2-1; 7 nucleotides line up with TRBD2. The sample consisted of memory CD4+ T cells sorted from blood. The subset was: CD45RA-negative fraction. This clonotype originated in a young man in good health. CDR3 residues: CASSAIWESGGNEQFF. The CDR3 DNA is TGTGCCAGCAGCGCAATTTGGGAGTCGGGGGGCAATGAGCAGTTCTTC.